This T cell receptor beta chain was retrieved from a study of CD4 and CD8 cells across lung adenocarcinoma regions. Localized lung adenocarcinoma, a non-small cell lung cancer, affected the donors. TCRdb re-called the PCR reads with MiXCR, one entry per CDR3 protein. This repertoire shows about 20,000 distinct CDR3 sequences, roughly 51% found once; its top ten account for 45% to 60%. Points on this clonotype: At one boundary the junction diverges from the germline segment, which might be a read error.

The CDR3 has 14 amino acids. Germline CDR1 and CDR2: MNHNS and SASEGT. The chain recombines TRBV6-1 with TRBJ2-3, with D tentatively TRBD2 (5 bases). This TCR came from a female donor with lung adenocarcinoma. The CD4 and CD8 labels of this study may be unreliable. Sequencing was carried out using CD8+ T cells from the center of a lung tumor. The CDR3 DNA reads as TGTGCCAGCAGGGGGAGTGCGAAAAAAGATACGCAGTATTTC. It encodes CASRGSAKKDTQYF.